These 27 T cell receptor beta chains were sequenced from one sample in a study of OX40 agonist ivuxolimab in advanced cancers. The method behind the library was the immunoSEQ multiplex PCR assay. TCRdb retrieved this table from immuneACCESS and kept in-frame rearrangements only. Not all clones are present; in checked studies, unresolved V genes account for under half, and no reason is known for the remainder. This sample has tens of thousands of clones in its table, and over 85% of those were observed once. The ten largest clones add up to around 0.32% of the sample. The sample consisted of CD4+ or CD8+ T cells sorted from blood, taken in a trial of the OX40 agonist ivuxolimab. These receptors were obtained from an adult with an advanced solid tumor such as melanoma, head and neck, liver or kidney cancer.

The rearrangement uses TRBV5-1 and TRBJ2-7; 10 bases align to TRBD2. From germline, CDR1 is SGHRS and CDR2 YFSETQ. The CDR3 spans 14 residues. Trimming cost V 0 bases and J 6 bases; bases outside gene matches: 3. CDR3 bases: TGCGCCAGCAGCTTGGCCACTAGCGGGGCCGAGCAGTACTTC. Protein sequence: CASSLATSGAEQYF.

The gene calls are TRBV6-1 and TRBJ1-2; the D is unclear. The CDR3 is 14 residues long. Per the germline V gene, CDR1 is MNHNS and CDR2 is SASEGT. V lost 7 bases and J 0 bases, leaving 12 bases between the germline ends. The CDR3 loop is CASTPGPSNYGYTF. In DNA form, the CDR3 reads TGTGCCAGCACACCTGGGCCTTCTAACTATGGCTACACCTTC.

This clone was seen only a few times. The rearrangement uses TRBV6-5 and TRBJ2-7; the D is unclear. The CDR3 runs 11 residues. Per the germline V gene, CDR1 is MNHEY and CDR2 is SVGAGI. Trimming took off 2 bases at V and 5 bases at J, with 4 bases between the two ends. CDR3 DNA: TGTGCCAGCAGTTACGGCCACGAGCAGTACTTC. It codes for CASSYGHEQYF.

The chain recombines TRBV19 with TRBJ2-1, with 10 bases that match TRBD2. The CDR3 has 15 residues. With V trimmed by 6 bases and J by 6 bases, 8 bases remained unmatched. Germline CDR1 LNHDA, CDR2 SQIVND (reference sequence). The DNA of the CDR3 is TGTGCCAGTAGCCTGACTAGCGGGTGGGCCAATGAGCAGTTCTTC. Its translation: CASSLTSGWANEQFF.

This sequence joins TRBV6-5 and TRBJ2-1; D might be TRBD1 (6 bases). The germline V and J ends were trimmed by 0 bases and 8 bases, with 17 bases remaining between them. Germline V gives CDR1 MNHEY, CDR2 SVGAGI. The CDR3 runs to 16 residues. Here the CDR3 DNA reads TGTGCCAGCAGTTACTCTGCACAGGACCCAGGGGATGAGCAGTTCTTC. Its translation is CASSYSAQDPGDEQFF.

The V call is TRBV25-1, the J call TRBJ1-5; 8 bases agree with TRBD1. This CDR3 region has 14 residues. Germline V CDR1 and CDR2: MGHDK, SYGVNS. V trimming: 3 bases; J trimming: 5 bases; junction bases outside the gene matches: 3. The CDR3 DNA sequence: TGTGCCAGCAGTGACCCGACAGGGGATCAGCCCCAGCATTTT. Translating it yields CASSDPTGDQPQHF.

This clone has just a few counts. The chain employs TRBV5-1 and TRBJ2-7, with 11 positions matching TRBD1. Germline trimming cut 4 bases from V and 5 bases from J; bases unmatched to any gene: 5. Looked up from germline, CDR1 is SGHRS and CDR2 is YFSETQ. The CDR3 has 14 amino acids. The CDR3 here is CASSLGQGVHEQYF. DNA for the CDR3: TGCGCCAGCAGCCTGGGACAGGGGGTCCACGAGCAGTACTTC. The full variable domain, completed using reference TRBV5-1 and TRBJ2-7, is KAGVTQTPRYLIKTRGQQVTLSCSPISGHRSVSWYQQTPGQGLQFLFEYFSETQRNKGNFPGRFSGRQFSNSRSEMNVSTLELGDSALYLCASSLGQGVHEQYFGPGTRLTVT.

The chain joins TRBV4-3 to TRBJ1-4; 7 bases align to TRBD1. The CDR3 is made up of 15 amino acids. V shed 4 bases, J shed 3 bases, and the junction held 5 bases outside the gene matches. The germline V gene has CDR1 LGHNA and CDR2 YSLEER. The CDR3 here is CASSRETGPNEKLFF. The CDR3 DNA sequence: TGCGCCAGCAGCCGCGAGACAGGGCCTAATGAAAAACTGTTTTTT.

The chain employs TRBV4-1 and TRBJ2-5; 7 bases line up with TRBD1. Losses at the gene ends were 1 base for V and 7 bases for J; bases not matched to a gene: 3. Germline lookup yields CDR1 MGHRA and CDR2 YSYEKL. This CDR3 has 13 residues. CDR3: CASSQGDRGTQYF. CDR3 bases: TGCGCCAGCAGCCAAGGGGACAGAGGGACCCAGTACTTC.

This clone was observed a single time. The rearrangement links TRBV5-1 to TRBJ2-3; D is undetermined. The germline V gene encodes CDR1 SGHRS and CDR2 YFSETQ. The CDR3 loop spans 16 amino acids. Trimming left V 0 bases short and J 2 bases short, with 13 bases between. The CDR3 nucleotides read TGCGCCAGCAGCTTGGCCCCAGTAACGGACACAGATACGCAGTATTTT. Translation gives CASSLAPVTDTDTQYF.

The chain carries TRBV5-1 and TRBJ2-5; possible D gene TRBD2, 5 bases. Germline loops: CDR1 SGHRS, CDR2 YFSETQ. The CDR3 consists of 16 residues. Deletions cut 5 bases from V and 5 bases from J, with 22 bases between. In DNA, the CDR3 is TGCGCCAGCAGATCTCTGGCTAGCACCCCGTTGGAGACCCAGTACTTC. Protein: CASRSLASTPLETQYF.

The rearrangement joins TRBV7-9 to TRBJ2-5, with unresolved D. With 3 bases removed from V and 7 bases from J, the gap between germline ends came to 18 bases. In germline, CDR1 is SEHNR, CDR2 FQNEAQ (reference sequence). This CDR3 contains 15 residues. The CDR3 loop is CASSLGSDIPRTQYF. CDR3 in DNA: TGTGCCAGCAGCTTGGGGTCCGACATCCCGAGGACCCAGTACTTC.

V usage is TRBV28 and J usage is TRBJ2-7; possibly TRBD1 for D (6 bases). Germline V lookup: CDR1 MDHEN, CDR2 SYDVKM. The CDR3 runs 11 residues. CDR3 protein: CATGKPYEQYF. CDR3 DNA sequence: TGTGCGACAGGCAAACCCTACGAGCAGTACTTC.

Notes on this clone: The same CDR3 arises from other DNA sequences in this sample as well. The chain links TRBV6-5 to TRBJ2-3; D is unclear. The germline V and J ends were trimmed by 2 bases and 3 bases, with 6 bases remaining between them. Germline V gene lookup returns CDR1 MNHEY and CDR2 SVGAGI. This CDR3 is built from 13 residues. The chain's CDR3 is CASSYGSTDTQYF. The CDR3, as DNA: TGTGCCAGCAGTTACGGCAGTACAGATACGCAGTATTTT.

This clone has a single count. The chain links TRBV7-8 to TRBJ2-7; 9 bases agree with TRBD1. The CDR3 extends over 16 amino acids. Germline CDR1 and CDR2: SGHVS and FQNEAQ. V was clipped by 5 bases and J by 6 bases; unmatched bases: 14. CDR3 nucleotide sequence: TGTGCCAGCAGCCAAAACCCCGGGACAGGGCTGGGCGAGCAGTACTTC. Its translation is CASSQNPGTGLGEQYF.

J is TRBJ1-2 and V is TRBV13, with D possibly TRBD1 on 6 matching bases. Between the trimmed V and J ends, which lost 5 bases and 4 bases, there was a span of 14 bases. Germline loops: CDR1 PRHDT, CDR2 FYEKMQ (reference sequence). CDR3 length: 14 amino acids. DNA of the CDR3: TGTGCCAGCAGCCGCGGGGGGCAAGGCTATGGCTACACCTTC. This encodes CASSRGGQGYGYTF. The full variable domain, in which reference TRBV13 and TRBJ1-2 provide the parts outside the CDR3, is AAGVIQSPRHLIKEKRETATLKCYPIPRHDTVYWYQQGPGQDPQFLISFYEKMQSDKGSIPDRFSAQQFSDYHSELNMSSLELGDSALYFCASSRGGQGYGYTFGSGTRLTVV.

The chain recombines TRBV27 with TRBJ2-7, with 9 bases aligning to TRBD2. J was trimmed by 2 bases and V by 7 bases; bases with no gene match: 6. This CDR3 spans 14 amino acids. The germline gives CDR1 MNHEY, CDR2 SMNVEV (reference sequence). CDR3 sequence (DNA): TGTGCCAGCATGGCGACTAGCGGACCCTACGAGCAGTACTTC. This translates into CASMATSGPYEQYF.

The CDR3 reads CAITPQGALGYTF. The CDR3 bases are TGTGCCATCACGCCACAGGGGGCCTTAGGCTACACCTTC. The chain couples TRBV10-3 to TRBJ1-2, with 9 bases lining up with TRBD1. Trimming took 7 bases from V and 8 from J; bases not matched to a gene: 8. There are 13 residues in the CDR3. Germline lookup yields CDR1 ENHRY and CDR2 SYGVKD.

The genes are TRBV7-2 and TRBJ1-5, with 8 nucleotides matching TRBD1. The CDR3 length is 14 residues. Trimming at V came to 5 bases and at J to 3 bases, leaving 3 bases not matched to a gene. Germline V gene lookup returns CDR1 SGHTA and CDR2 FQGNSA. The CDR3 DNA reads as TGTGCCAGCAGCACGACAGGGGTCAATCAGCCCCAGCATTTT. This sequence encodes CASSTTGVNQPQHF.

The CDR3 sequence: CASSDDRPYEQYF. CDR3 nucleotides: TGTGCCAGCAGTGATGACAGACCCTACGAGCAGTACTTC. The chain uses TRBV6-1 and TRBJ2-7, with TRBD1 as a possible D gene (5 bases). The CDR3 has 13 amino acids. The V end was cut by 3 bases, the J end by 2 bases, with 8 bases between. Germline CDR1 reads MNHNS; CDR2 reads SASEGT.

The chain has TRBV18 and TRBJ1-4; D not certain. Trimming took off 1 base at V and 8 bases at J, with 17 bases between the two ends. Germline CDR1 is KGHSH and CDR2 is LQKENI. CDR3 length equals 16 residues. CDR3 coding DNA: TGTGCCAGCTCACCACTTTTACCCAACGGTTCGGAAAAACTGTTTTTT. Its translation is CASSPLLPNGSEKLFF.

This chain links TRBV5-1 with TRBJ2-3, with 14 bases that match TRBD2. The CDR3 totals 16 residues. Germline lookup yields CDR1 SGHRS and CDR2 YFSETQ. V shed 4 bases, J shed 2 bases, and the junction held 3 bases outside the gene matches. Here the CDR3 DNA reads TGCGCCAGCAGCGCGGGACTAGCGGGGGCCACAGATACGCAGTATTTT. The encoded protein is CASSAGLAGATDTQYF.

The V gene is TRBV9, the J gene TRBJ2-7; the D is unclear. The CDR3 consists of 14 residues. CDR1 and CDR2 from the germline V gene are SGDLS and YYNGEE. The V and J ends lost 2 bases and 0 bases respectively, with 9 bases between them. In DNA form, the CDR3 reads TGTGCCAGCAGCGTTATTGGGGACTCCTACGAGCAGTACTTC. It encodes CASSVIGDSYEQYF.

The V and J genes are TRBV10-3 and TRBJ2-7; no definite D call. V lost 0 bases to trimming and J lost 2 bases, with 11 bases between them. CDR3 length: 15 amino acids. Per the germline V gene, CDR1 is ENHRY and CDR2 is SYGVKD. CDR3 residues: CAISESEPRTYEQYF. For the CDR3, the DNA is TGTGCCATCAGTGAGTCGGAACCAAGGACCTACGAGCAGTACTTC.

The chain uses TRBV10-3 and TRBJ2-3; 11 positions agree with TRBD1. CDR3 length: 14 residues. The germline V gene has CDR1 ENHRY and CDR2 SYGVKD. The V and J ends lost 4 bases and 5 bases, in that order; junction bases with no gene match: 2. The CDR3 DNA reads TGTGCCATCAGTGGGGGACAGGGGGAAGATACGCAGTATTTT. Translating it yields CAISGGQGEDTQYF.

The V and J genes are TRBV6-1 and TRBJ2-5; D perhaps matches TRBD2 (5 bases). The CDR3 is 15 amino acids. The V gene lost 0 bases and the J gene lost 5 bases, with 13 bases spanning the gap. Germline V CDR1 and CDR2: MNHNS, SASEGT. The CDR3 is CASSEALSGGETQYF. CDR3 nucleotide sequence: TGTGCCAGCAGTGAAGCGCTTTCGGGCGGGGAGACCCAGTACTTC.

CDR3 in amino acids: CASSSDSGGNQPQHF. In DNA form, the CDR3 reads TGTGCCAGCAGCTCCGACAGCGGCGGCAATCAGCCCCAGCATTTT. This sequence joins TRBV6-1 and TRBJ1-5; D is possibly TRBD1 (5 bases). Germline V CDR1 and CDR2: MNHNS, SASEGT. The CDR3 is 15 residues long. Trimming took off 6 bases at V and 2 bases at J, with 14 bases between the two ends.